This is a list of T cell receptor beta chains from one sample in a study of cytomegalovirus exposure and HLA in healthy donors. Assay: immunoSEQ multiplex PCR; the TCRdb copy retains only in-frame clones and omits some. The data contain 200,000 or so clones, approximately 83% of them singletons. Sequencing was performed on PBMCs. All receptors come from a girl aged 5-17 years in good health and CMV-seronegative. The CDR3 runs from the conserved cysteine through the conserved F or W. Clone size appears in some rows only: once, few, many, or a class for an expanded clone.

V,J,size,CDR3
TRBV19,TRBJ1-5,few,CASSIGAPSNQPQHF
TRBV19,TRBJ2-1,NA,CASSRGSGRYNEQFF
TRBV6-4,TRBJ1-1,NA,CAKTGGWCTEAFF
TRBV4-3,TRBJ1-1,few,CASSQGTKSISGVKAFF
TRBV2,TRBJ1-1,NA,CASAADQGVIEAFF
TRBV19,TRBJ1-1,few,CASNEGVGSYTEAFF
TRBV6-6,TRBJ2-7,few,CASRGGVYEQYF
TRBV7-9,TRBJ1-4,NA,CASSPRQETNEKLFF
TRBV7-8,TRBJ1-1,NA,CASSVFPAPEAFF
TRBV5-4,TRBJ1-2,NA,CASSLVARGDGYTF
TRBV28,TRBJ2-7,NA,CASSFHLAGLSYEQYF
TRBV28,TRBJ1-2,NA,CASSWKGRMDGYTF
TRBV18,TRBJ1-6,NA,CASSPRTPDGVGSPLHF
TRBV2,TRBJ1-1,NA,CASRDSLNTEAFF
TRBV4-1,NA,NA,CASSQDVSRVRGYEQYF
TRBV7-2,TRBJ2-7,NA,CASSLGAGSSYEQYF
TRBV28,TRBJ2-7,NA,CASRQGASYEQYF
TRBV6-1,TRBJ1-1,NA,CASKIGGTGNTEAFF
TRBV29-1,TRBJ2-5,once,CSVGRGKDQETQYF
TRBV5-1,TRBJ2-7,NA,CASSRKQGMFSYEQYF
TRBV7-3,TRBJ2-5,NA,CASSLTSTETQYF
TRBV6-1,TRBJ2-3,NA,CASTSGSTDTQYF
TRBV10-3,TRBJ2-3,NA,CAIRRAGGGTDTQYF
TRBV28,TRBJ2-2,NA,CASSLKQGSVTGELFF
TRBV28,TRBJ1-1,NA,CASSFPGTVNTEAFF
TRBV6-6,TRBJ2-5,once,CASTDRGWETQYF
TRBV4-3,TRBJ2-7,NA,CASSQEPWTGGPTYEQYF
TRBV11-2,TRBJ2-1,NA,CASSLPPSGGAVRGNEQFF
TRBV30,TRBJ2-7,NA,CAWSSLSKQYF